This TCR beta chain originates from a study of blood T cell repertoires in COVID-19. Original processing methods: Reference gene primer amplification in the assay estimated nucleated cell counts. Method: immunoSEQ multiplex PCR; TCRdb's copy keeps in-frame clones and lacks some. The DNA gave D and trimming, while V, J and clone size come from that table. This table holds 200,000 or so clones, under 90% found once. Trimming took off 6 bases at V and 0 bases at J, with 8 bases between the two ends. The CDR3 runs 13 residues. CDR1 is MNHEY and CDR2 is SMNVEV in the germline V gene (reference sequence). Enrolled during active infection, Seattle patients were then followed longitudinally.

Sequences were obtained from peripheral blood. This TCR was sampled from a woman aged 80 or older with COVID-19, enrolled during active disease. The rearrangement joins TRBV27 to TRBJ1-1; D call uncertain. CDR3 in DNA: TGTGCCAGCAGGGAGCGGGTGAACACTGAAGCTTTCTTT. Amino acid sequence: CASRERVNTEAFF.